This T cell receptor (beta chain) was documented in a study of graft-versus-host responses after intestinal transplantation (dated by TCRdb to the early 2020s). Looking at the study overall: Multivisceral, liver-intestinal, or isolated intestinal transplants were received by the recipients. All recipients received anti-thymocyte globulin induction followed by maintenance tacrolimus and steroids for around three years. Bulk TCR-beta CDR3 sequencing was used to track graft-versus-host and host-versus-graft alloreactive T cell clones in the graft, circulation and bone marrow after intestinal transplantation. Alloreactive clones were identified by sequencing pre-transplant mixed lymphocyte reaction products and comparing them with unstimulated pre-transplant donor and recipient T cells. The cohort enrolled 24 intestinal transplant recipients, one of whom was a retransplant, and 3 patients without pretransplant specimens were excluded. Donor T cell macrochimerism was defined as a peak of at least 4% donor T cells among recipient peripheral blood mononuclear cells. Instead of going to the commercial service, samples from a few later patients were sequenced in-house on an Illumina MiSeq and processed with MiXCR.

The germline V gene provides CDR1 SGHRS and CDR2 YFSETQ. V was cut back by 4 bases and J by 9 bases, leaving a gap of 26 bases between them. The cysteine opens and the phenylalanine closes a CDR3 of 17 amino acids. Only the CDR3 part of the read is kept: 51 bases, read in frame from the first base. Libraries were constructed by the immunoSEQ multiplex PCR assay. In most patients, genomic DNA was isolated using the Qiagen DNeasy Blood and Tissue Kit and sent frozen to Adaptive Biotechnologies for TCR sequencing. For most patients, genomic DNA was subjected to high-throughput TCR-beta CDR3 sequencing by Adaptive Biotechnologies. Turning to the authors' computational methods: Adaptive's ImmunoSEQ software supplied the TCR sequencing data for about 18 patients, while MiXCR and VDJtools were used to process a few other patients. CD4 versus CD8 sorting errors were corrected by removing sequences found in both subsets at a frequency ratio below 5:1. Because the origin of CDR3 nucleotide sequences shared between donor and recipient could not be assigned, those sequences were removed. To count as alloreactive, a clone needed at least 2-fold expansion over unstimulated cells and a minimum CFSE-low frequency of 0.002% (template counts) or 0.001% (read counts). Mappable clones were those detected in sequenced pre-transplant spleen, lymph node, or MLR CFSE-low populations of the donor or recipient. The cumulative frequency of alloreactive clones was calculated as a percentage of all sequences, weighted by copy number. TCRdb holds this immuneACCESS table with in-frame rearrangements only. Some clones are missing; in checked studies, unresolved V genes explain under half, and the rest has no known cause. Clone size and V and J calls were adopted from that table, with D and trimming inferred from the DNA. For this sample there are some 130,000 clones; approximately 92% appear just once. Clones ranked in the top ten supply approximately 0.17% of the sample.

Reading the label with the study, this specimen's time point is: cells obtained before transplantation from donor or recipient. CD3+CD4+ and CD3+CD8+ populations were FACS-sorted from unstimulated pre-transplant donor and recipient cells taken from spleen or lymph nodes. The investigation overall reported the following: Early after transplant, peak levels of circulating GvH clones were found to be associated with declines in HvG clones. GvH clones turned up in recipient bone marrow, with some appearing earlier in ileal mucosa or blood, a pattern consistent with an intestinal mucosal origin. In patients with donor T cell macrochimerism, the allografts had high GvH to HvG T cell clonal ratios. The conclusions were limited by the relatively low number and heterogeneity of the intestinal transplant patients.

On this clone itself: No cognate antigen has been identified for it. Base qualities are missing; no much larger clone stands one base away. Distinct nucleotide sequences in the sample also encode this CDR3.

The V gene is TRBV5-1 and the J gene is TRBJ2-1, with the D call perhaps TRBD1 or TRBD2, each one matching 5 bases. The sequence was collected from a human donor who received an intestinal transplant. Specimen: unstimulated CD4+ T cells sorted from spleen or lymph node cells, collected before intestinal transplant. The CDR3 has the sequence CASSAGRPLTGAVEQFF. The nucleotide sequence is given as TGCGCCAGCAGCGCAGGACGTCCGCTTACCGGGGCGGTTGAGCAGTTCTTC.